Shown below are 10 T cell receptor beta chains from a single sample sequenced in a study of human T cells and chemical hapten exposure. As to time point: healthy volunteer bleed at 6 weeks. Unfractionated whole blood was the source from which total RNA was extracted. Using its own MiXCR run on the RACE reads, TCRdb lists one record per CDR3 protein. The sample lists tens of thousands of distinct CDR3 sequences; under 10% were seen once. The specimen sequenced was whole blood. The receptors shown here come from a male donor in good health. Some clones in this sample may be carry-over from other donors' samples.

The chain joins TRBV6-4 to TRBJ2-1; 12 nucleotides align to TRBD1. The length of the CDR3 is 15 residues. V dropped 6 bases and J dropped 6; count of bases not matched to a gene: 6. CDR1 MRHNA and CDR2 SNTAGT come from the germline V gene. CDR3: CASSPGTGGFNEQFF. For the CDR3, the DNA is TGTGCCAGCAGCCCCGGGACAGGGGGCTTCAATGAGCAGTTCTTC.

The V call is TRBV4-1, the J call TRBJ1-1; TRBD1 agrees at 8 bases. Germline CDR1 reads MGHRA; CDR2 reads YSYEKL. Trimming at V came to 4 bases and at J to 4 bases, leaving 14 bases not matched to a gene. This CDR3 has 17 residues. The CDR3: CASSPCGYRGKCTEAFF. In DNA form, the CDR3 reads TGCGCCAGCAGCCCCTGTGGCTACAGGGGGAAGTGCACTGAAGCTTTCTTT.

The genes are TRBV6-5 and TRBJ1-6, with D tentatively TRBD1 (6 bases). Germline V CDR1 and CDR2: MNHEY, SVGAGI. This CDR3 region has 14 residues. Trimming took 6 bases from V and 10 from J, leaving 16 bases between them. The CDR3 here is CASRAQGDGSPLHF. Here the CDR3 DNA reads TGTGCCAGCAGGGCACAGGGAGATGGATCACCCCTCCACTTT.

This clonotype was seen only a few times. This chain links TRBV12-3 or TRBV12-4 with TRBJ2-3; 7 bases map to TRBD2. This CDR3 region has 16 residues. Unmatched junction bases numbered 7, after V lost 1 base and J lost 3 bases. CDR3 region: CASSLEAGAGTDTQYF. In DNA form, the CDR3 reads TGTGCCAGCAGTTTAGAGGCGGGAGCAGGGACAGATACGCAGTATTTT.

This clonotype was seen more than once but under ten times. This chain joins TRBV6-2 or TRBV6-3 and TRBJ1-5; the match to TRBD1 covers 9 bases. Trimming cost V 5 bases and J 7 bases; bases outside gene matches: 9. Germline V lookup: CDR1 MNHEY, CDR2 SVGEGT. CDR3 length equals 15 residues. CDR3 amino acids: CASSTGTGKIQPQHF. DNA for the CDR3: TGTGCCAGCAGTACCGGGACAGGGAAGATCCAGCCCCAGCATTTT.

Only a few counts were recorded for this clonotype. The rearrangement uses TRBV27 and TRBJ2-7, with D uncertain. Germline loops: CDR1 MNHEY, CDR2 SMNVEV (reference sequence). Trimming removed 2 bases from V and 3 bases from J, with 8 bases in between. The CDR3 consists of 13 residues. DNA of the CDR3: TGTGCCAGCAGTTTAAACATGAACTACGAGCAGTACTTC. Residues: CASSLNMNYEQYF.

This clonotype was observed a handful of times. V is TRBV5-1 and J is TRBJ2-1; 11 nucleotides match TRBD2. V shed 0 bases, J shed 14 bases, and the junction held 4 bases outside the gene matches. This CDR3 spans 13 amino acids. Germline values: CDR1 SGHRS, CDR2 YFSETQ. The CDR3 reads CASSLVLAGGEFF. The CDR3 bases are TGCGCCAGCAGCTTGGTTCTAGCGGGGGGAGAGTTCTTC. The full variable domain, with the rest looked up from reference TRBV5-1 and TRBJ2-1, is KAGVTQTPRYLIKTRGQQVTLSCSPISGHRSVSWYQQTPGQGLQFLFEYFSETQRNKGNFPGRFSGRQFSNSRSEMNVSTLELGDSALYLCASSLVLAGGEFFGPGTRLTVL.

CDR3 sequence (DNA): TGCAGCGTAGAACTAGGCCCCTACAATGAGCAGTTCTTC. It yields the protein CSVELGPYNEQFF. This chain uses TRBV29-1 with TRBJ2-1; TRBD2 is a possible D gene (5 bases). Germline CDR1 and CDR2: SQVTM and ANQGSEA. Trimming took 6 bases from V and 2 from J, leaving 11 bases between them. The CDR3 contains 13 residues.

This chain uses TRBV27 with TRBJ1-1; tentative D call: TRBD1 (6 bases). The ends were cut back, 0 bases at V and 6 bases at J, with 11 bases in the middle. This CDR3 is 14 amino acids long. From germline, CDR1 is MNHEY and CDR2 SMNVEV (reference sequence). CDR3 coding DNA: TGTGCCAGCAGTTTATCGGGAGGGGGGCCTGAAGCTTTCTTT. This translates into CASSLSGGGPEAFF.

The rearrangement joins TRBV10-2 to TRBJ1-1; D is unclear. Germline CDR1 and CDR2: WSHSY and SAAADI. The V and J ends lost 3 bases and 1 base respectively, with 6 bases between them. The CDR3 runs 13 residues. The CDR3 nucleotides read TGCGCCAGCAGTGAAACGGGGAACACTGAAGCTTTCTTT. The encoded protein is CASSETGNTEAFF.